This T cell receptor (beta chain) was documented in a study of cytomegalovirus exposure and HLA in healthy donors. CDR3 length: 16 residues. J gave up 8 bases and V 6 bases, and 15 bases lay outside the gene matches. Germline V gives CDR1 SEHNR, CDR2 FQNEAQ (reference sequence). The PCR was carried out with 60 Vbeta primers and 13 Jbeta primers. Only in-frame clones appear in the TCRdb table, and some are missing; sequencing was by immunoSEQ multiplex PCR. The sample contains about 230,000 clones, under 90% of which appear only once. The chain is built from TRBV7-9 and TRBJ2-1, with 8 nucleotides matching TRBD1. The sequencing input was PBMCs. This sequence was found in a human donor in good health. The CDR3 nucleotides read TGTGCCAGCAGATCCAACGCCGGGACAGGTACGGATGAGCAGTTCTTC. Its translation: CASRSNAGTGTDEQFF.